The clone carrying this T cell receptor beta chain has a handful of counts. Its antigen is unknown. TCRdb re-derived calls from the 5' RACE reads in MiXCR, one entry per CDR3 protein. Of 250,000 or so distinct CDR3 sequences in the sample, roughly 8% were seen once. The data belong to a study of identical twins. General study results and limits: Model-predicted out-of-frame TCR alpha sharing fell below observed values in monozygotic twins.

The CDR3 covers 14 residues. The V and J ends lost 3 bases and 2 bases respectively, with 11 bases between them. The same sample was also used in a study of yellow fever vaccine responses in identical twins.

The source material was CD8+ T cells sorted from blood. This clonotype originated in a woman aged 18-29 years in good health. The V gene is TRBV12-3 or TRBV12-4, the J gene TRBJ2-7, with D maybe TRBD1 (5 bases). The CDR3 nucleotides read TGTGCCAGCAGTTTTCGGCAGGGTACCTACGAGCAGTACTTC. This translates into CASSFRQGTYEQYF.